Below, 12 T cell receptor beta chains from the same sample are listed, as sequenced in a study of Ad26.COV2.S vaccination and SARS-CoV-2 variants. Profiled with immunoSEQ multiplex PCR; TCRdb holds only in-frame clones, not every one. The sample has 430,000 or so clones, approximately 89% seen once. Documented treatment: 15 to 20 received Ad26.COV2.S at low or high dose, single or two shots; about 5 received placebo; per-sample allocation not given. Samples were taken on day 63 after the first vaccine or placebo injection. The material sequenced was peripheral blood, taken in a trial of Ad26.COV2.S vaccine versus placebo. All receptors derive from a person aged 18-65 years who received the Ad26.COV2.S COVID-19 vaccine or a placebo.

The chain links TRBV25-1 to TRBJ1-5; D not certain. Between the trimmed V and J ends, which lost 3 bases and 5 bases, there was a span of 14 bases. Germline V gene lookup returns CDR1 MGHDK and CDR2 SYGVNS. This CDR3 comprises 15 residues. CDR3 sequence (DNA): TGTGCCAGCAGTGACTCCGGGCCTACTCATCAGCCCCAGCATTTT. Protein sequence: CASSDSGPTHQPQHF.

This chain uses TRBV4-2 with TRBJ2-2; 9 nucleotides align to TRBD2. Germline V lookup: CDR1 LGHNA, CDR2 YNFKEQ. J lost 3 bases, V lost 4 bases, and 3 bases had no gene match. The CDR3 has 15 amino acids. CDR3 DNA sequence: TGTGCCAGCAGCCCGCTAGCGGGGTACACCGGGGAGCTGTTTTTT. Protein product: CASSPLAGYTGELFF.

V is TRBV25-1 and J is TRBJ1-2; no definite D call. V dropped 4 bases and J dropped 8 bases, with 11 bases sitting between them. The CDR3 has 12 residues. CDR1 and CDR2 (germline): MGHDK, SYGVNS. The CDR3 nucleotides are TGTGCCAGCAGTGCGGGTGGACTAGGCTACACCTTC. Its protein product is CASSAGGLGYTF.

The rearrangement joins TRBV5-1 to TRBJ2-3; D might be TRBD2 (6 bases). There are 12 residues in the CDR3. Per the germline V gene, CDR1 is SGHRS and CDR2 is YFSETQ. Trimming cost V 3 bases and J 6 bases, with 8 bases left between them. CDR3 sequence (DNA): TGCGCCAGCAGCTGGACTACGGATACGCAGTATTTT. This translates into CASSWTTDTQYF. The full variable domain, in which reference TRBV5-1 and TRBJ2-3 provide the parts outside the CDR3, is KAGVTQTPRYLIKTRGQQVTLSCSPISGHRSVSWYQQTPGQGLQFLFEYFSETQRNKGNFPGRFSGRQFSNSRSEMNVSTLELGDSALYLCASSWTTDTQYFGPGTRLTVL.

CDR3 in DNA: TGCGCCAGCAGTCACCCGGAGGGATACGAGCAGTACGTC. Translation: CASSHPEGYEQYV. This chain joins TRBV23-1 and TRBJ2-7, with D possibly TRBD2 on 6 matching bases. TRBV23-1 falls under the ORF class, with uncertain function. V lost 3 bases and J lost 4, with 10 bases in between. This CDR3 is built from 13 residues.

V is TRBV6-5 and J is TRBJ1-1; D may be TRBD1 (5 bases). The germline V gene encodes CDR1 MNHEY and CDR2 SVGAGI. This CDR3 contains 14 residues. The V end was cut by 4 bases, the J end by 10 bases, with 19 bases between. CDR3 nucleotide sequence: TGTGCCAGCAGTTTCTCCCTAGGACCCGGGGGAGCTTTCTTT. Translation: CASSFSLGPGGAFF.

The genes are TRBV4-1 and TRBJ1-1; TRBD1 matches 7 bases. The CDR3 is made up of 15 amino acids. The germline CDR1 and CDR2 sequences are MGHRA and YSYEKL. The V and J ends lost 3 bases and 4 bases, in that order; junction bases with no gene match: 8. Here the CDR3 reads CASSHPGQSITEAFF. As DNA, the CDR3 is TGCGCCAGCAGCCACCCGGGACAGTCAATCACTGAAGCTTTCTTT.

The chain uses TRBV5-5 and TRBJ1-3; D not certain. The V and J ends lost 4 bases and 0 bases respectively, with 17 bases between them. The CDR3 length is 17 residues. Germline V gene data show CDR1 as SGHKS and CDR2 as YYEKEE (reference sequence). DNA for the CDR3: TGTGCCAGCAGCCCCCGGAGCACGGGTCACTCTGGAAACACCATATATTTT. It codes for CASSPRSTGHSGNTIYF.

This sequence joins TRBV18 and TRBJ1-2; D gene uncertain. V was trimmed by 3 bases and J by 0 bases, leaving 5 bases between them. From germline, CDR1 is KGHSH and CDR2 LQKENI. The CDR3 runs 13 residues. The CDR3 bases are TGTGCCAGCTCACCGCAGACTAACTATGGCTACACCTTC. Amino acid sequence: CASSPQTNYGYTF.

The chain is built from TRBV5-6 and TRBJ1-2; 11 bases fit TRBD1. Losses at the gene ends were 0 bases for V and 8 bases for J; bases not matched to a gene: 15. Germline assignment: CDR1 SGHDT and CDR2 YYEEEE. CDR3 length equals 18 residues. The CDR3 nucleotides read TGTGCCAGCAGCTTGGGAGGACAGGGGGCGCCTCTCGTTCTAGGCTACACCTTC. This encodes CASSLGGQGAPLVLGYTF.

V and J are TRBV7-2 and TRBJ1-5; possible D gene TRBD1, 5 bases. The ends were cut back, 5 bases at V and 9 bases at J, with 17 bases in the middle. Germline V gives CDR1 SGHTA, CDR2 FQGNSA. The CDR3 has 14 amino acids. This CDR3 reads CASSRNRGQGPQHF. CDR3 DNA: TGTGCCAGCAGCCGCAACCGGGGCCAGGGGCCCCAGCATTTT.

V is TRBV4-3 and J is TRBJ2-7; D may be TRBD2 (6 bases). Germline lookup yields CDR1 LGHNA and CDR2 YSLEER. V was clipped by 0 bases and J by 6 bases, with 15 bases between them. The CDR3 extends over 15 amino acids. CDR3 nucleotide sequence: TGCGCCAGCAGCCAAGAAGGAGGGTCGAGCGCCGAGCAGTACTTC. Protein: CASSQEGGSSAEQYF.